These T cell receptor beta chains were read from a single sample in a study of T cell clones after liver transplantation. Only in-frame clones appear in the TCRdb table, and some are missing; sequencing was by immunoSEQ multiplex PCR. The sample has about 71,000 clones; 75% to 85% are singletons. The material sequenced was CD4+ T cells from blood, taken 12 months after liver transplant. The receptors come from a human patient who received a liver transplant. Part of the T cell pool may stem from the graft donor. CDR3s include the opening cysteine and the closing phenylalanine or tryptophan. Each record gives: V gene, D gene, J gene, CDR3 protein. D genes are given only for firm matches.

V gene: TRBV15; D gene: .; J gene: TRBJ2-2; CDR3 protein: CATSRDHHTGELFF
V gene: TRBV18; D gene: .; J gene: TRBJ2-6; CDR3 protein: CASSPPNGANVLTF
V gene: TRBV5-1; D gene: TRBD2; J gene: TRBJ2-1; CDR3 protein: CASSSDGTTLNEQFF
V gene: TRBV5-1; D gene: .; J gene: TRBJ2-7; CDR3 protein: CASSLIRTYEQYF
V gene: TRBV27; D gene: TRBD2; J gene: TRBJ2-1; CDR3 protein: CASQRDPYNEQFF
V gene: TRBV5-1; D gene: .; J gene: TRBJ1-1; CDR3 protein: CASSSTPNTEAFF
V gene: TRBV5-4; D gene: TRBD2; J gene: TRBJ2-1; CDR3 protein: CASSLGGSSYNEQFF
V gene: TRBV9; D gene: .; J gene: TRBJ1-2; CDR3 protein: CASSVGPFPNYGYTF
V gene: TRBV28; D gene: TRBD2; J gene: TRBJ2-7; CDR3 protein: CASSLGSGRNQHRYEQYF
V gene: TRBV7-3; D gene: .; J gene: TRBJ2-1; CDR3 protein: CASSEGLHNEQFF
V gene: TRBV7-9; D gene: .; J gene: TRBJ2-1; CDR3 protein: CASSLAGVDNEQFF
V gene: TRBV29-1; D gene: TRBD2; J gene: TRBJ2-5; CDR3 protein: CSLNIAGGPGETQYF
V gene: TRBV19; D gene: TRBD1; J gene: TRBJ1-2; CDR3 protein: CASSLTGTGYGYTF
V gene: TRBV7-9; D gene: TRBD2; J gene: TRBJ2-1; CDR3 protein: CASSPGGGRALNEQFF
V gene: TRBV18; D gene: .; J gene: TRBJ2-3; CDR3 protein: CASSPTTDTQYF
V gene: TRBV27; D gene: TRBD2; J gene: TRBJ2-1; CDR3 protein: CASSLGLAVINEQFF
V gene: TRBV19; D gene: .; J gene: TRBJ2-2; CDR3 protein: CASSRQARGTGELFF
V gene: TRBV5-1; D gene: TRBD1; J gene: TRBJ2-2; CDR3 protein: CASSPTGGRTGELFF
V gene: TRBV29-1; D gene: .; J gene: TRBJ1-4; CDR3 protein: CAVGRQPSEKLFF
V gene: TRBV7-3; D gene: .; J gene: TRBJ2-7; CDR3 protein: CASSLSLGGEQYF
V gene: TRBV27; D gene: TRBD2; J gene: TRBJ2-3; CDR3 protein: CASSLMGLAGSDTQYF
V gene: TRBV5-8; D gene: .; J gene: TRBJ2-7; CDR3 protein: CASTVWTTEQYF
V gene: TRBV30; D gene: TRBD2; J gene: TRBJ2-1; CDR3 protein: CAWSTATSGRYNEQFF